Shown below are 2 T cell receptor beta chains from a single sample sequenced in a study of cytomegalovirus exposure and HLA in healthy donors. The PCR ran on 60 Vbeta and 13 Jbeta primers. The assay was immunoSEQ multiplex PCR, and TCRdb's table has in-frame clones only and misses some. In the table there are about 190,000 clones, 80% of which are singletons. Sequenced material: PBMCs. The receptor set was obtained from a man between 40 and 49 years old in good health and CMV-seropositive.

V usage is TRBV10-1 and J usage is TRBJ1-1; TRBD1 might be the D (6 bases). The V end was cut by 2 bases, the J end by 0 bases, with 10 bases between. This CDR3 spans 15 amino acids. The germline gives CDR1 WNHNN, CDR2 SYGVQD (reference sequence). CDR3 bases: TGCGCCAGCAGTGAGCGGCAGGGGATGAACACTGAAGCTTTCTTT. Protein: CASSERQGMNTEAFF.

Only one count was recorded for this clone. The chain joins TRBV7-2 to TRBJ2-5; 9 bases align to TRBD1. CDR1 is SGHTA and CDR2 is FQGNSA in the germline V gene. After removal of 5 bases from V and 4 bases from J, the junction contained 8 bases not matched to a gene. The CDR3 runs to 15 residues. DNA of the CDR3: TGTGCCAGCAGCACACACAGGGGGCTGGGAGAGACCCAGTACTTC. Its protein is CASSTHRGLGETQYF. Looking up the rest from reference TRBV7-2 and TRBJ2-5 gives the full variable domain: GAGVSQSPSNKVTEKGKDVELRCDPISGHTALYWYRQSLGQGLEFLIYFQGNSAPDKSGLPSDRFSAERTGGSVSTLTIQRTQQEDSAVYLCASSTHRGLGETQYFGPGTRLLVL.